This TCR beta chain is drawn from a study of PD-1 blockade in classical Hodgkin lymphoma. Time point noted: cycle 4 day 1 (C4D1), after less than seven weeks of nivolumab. Relapses following autologous stem cell transplantation were seen in all patients, with brentuximab vedotin exposure varying. Per the germline V gene, CDR1 is LNHDA and CDR2 is SQIVND (reference sequence). This CDR3 has 16 residues. Trimming removed 7 bases from V and 4 bases from J, with 20 bases in between. Assay used: immunoSEQ multiplex PCR; TCRdb lists only in-frame clones, some missing. The sample records over 50,000 clones, around nine tenths being singletons.

The sequenced sample was peripheral blood mononuclear cells (PBMCs), obtained before the fourth cycle of nivolumab. The genes are TRBV19 and TRBJ1-3; TRBD1 might be the D (6 bases). The clonotype originates from a human donor with classical Hodgkin lymphoma. For the CDR3, the DNA is TGTGCCAGTATTGGCGTTGGGGGCTGGGGAGGAAACACCATATATTTT. Its translation: CASIGVGGWGGNTIYF.